Listed here are 29 T cell receptor beta chains from one sample, sequenced in a study of high-grade serous ovarian cancer treatment subgroups (dated by TCRdb to the early 2020s). The library was made by the immunoSEQ multiplex PCR assay. As stored in TCRdb, this immuneACCESS dataset retains in-frame rearrangements with V and J assigned. A fraction of the clones does not appear; measured against another copy, unresolved V genes explain less than half of the discrepancy, and the remainder lacks a known reason. The sample data list roughly 29,000 clones, and around 84% of these were observed just once. The ten largest clonotypes hold around 2.3% of the sample. Tumor samples were collected prior to definitive surgery or chemotherapy. The source material was tumor tissue. These receptors were obtained from a human donor with high-grade serous ovarian cancer.

The V gene is TRBV18, the J gene TRBJ1-2; D is perhaps TRBD1 (6 bases). The germline CDR1 and CDR2 sequences are KGHSH and LQKENI. V shed 4 bases and J shed 7 bases, with 22 bases lying between them. This CDR3 region has 16 residues. The CDR3 nucleotides read TGTGCCAGCTCACTCTCCGGGGGCCAGCCTAGTACTGGCTACACCTTC. It encodes CASSLSGGQPSTGYTF. Filled out from reference TRBV18 and TRBJ1-2, the complete variable domain reads NAGVMQNPRHLVRRRGQEARLRCSPMKGHSHVYWYRQLPEEGLKFMVYLQKENIIDESGMPKERFSAEFPKEGPSILRIQQVVRGDSAAYFCASSLSGGQPSTGYTFGSGTRLTVV.

The chain joins TRBV7-8 to TRBJ1-4; D is undetermined. The CDR3 has 17 residues. CDR1 and CDR2 (germline): SGHVS, FQNEAQ. Trimming stripped 5 bases from V and 0 bases from J, with 16 bases between. For the CDR3, the DNA is TGTGCCAGCAGCCCCCAAAGGGCGCTTGCAACTAATGAAAAACTGTTTTTT. Protein: CASSPQRALATNEKLFF.

The chain has TRBV6-1 and TRBJ2-2; 10 bases line up with TRBD2. The ends lost 2 bases at V and 5 bases at J; junction bases unmatched: 5. This CDR3 contains 16 residues. The V gene's germline CDR1 is MNHNS and CDR2 SASEGT. This chain's CDR3 is CASSELGLAATGELFF. In nucleotides, the CDR3 is TGTGCCAGCAGTGAACTCGGACTAGCGGCGACCGGGGAGCTGTTTTTT.

As concerns this clone: One end of the junction is discordant with germline, which a read error may explain. The rearrangement uses TRBV7-7 and TRBJ2-5, with 11 bases fitting TRBD2. The CDR3 totals 14 residues. From germline, CDR1 is SSHAT and CDR2 FNYEAQ (reference sequence). CDR3 bases: TGTGCTAGCAGCTTAGCGGGGGGGCAAGAGACCCAGTACTTC. Protein product: CASSLAGGQETQYF.

The chain couples TRBV5-5 to TRBJ1-1; 9 bases align to TRBD1. CDR3 length: 15 residues. J lost 3 bases, V lost 3 bases, and 6 bases had no gene match. Germline V lookup: CDR1 SGHKS, CDR2 YYEKEE (reference sequence). In nucleotides, the CDR3 is TGTGCCAGCAGCTGGGACAGGGCTCGGGACACTGAAGCTTTCTTT. This gives the protein CASSWDRARDTEAFF.

The genes are TRBV27 and TRBJ2-5; D unclear. The J call is in doubt because the DNA end fits TRBJ2-7 better. This CDR3 region has 10 residues. CDR1 and CDR2 (germline): MNHEY, SMNVEV (reference sequence). The CDR3 sequence: CASVIDEQYF. Written as DNA, the CDR3 is TGTGCCAGCGTAATTGACGAGCAGTACTTC.

The chain is built from TRBV19 and TRBJ1-5, with no clear D. V lost 5 bases to trimming and J lost 2 bases, with 13 bases between them. Germline V gene sequence: CDR1 LNHDA, CDR2 SQIVND (reference sequence). This CDR3 region has 15 residues. The CDR3 coding sequence is TGTGCCAGTAGTGGAAGTGGGCGCGGCAATCAGCCCCAGCATTTT. Encoded protein: CASSGSGRGNQPQHF. Combining the CDR3 with reference TRBV19 and TRBJ1-5 gives the whole variable domain DGGITQSPKYLFRKEGQNVTLSCEQNLNHDAMYWYRQDPGQGLRLIYYSQIVNDFQKGDIAEGYSVSREKKESFPLTVTSAQKNPTAFYLCASSGSGRGNQPQHFGDGTRLSIL.

The J gene is TRBJ1-3, the V gene TRBV28, with a tentative D call TRBD1 (5 bases). The CDR3 contains 15 residues. CDR1 is MDHEN and CDR2 is SYDVKM in the germline V gene. The V and J ends lost 6 bases and 4 bases respectively, with 16 bases between them. Here the CDR3 DNA reads TGTGCCAGCAGCTCCCCGGGGGGGTGGGGAAACACCATATATTTT. It translates to CASSSPGGWGNTIYF.

The chain combines TRBV27 with TRBJ1-2, with D possibly matching TRBD1 (6 bases). Deletions cut 5 bases from V and 0 bases from J, with 19 bases between. The CDR3 has 17 residues. Germline V gene lookup returns CDR1 MNHEY and CDR2 SMNVEV (reference sequence). The CDR3 sequence: CASSPRRQALSNYGYTF. The CDR3 DNA follows: TGTGCCAGCAGTCCAAGGCGACAGGCCCTATCTAACTATGGCTACACCTTC.

The rearrangement links TRBV7-3 to TRBJ2-3, with 8 positions matching TRBD1. V lost 4 bases to trimming and J lost 0 bases; unmatched junction nucleotides: 3. The CDR3 has 15 amino acids. CDR1 and CDR2 (germline): SGHTA, FQGTGA. Here the CDR3 DNA reads TGTGCCAGCAGCTCAGACAGGGGCAGCACAGATACGCAGTATTTT. This gives the protein CASSSDRGSTDTQYF.

The V and J genes are TRBV7-2 and TRBJ2-3; 8 bases align to TRBD2. J gave up 9 bases and V 3 bases, and 8 bases lay outside the gene matches. From germline, CDR1 is SGHTA and CDR2 FQGNSA. This CDR3 contains 14 residues. CDR3 loop: CASSFALAVDTQYF. CDR3 bases: TGTGCCAGCAGCTTCGCACTAGCGGTAGACACGCAGTATTTT.

The chain uses TRBV5-1 and TRBJ1-1; D is unresolved. The germline V gene encodes CDR1 SGHRS and CDR2 YFSETQ. CDR3 size: 15 residues. Trimming removed 0 bases at V and 0 bases at J, with 9 bases between. The CDR3: CASSLGGSMNTEAFF. CDR3 DNA sequence: TGCGCCAGCAGCTTGGGCGGCAGTATGAACACTGAAGCTTTCTTT.

The chain couples TRBV5-1 to TRBJ1-2; a possible D gene is TRBD1 (5 bases). This CDR3 region has 15 residues. Looked up from germline, CDR1 is SGHRS and CDR2 is YFSETQ. Trimming pared 2 bases from V and 8 bases from J, leaving 19 bases between. CDR3 sequence reads: CASSFSAPSGGGYTF. The CDR3 DNA follows: TGCGCCAGCAGCTTCTCTGCCCCCTCGGGGGGGGGCTACACCTTC.

This clone was found once. This chain connects TRBV5-5 to TRBJ2-1; the match to TRBD1 covers 10 bases. V lost 4 bases and J lost 8; bases outside the gene matches: 9. Looked up from germline, CDR1 is SGHKS and CDR2 is YYEKEE (reference sequence). The CDR3 has 15 residues. Here the CDR3 DNA reads TGTGCCAGCAGCCCGCGGGACAGGGGCTTTGATGAGCAGTTCTTC. Residues: CASSPRDRGFDEQFF.

This chain uses TRBV19 with TRBJ2-2, with no clear D. V was clipped by 3 bases and J by 3 bases, with 8 bases between them. CDR1 LNHDA and CDR2 SQIVND come from the germline V gene (reference sequence). The CDR3 totals 14 residues. In nucleotides, the CDR3 is TGTGCCAGTAGTATCAGCAGAGACACCGGGGAGCTGTTTTTT. It is translated as CASSISRDTGELFF.

This clone was counted between two and nine times. The chain recombines TRBV19 with TRBJ2-1; the D gene is possibly TRBD1 (7 bases). Between the trimmed V and J ends, which lost 5 bases and 3 bases, there was a span of 17 bases. From germline, CDR1 is LNHDA and CDR2 SQIVND (reference sequence). This CDR3 comprises 16 residues. CDR3 DNA: TGTGCCAGTAGTCCTTTAGGGCAGGGGGGCTACAATGAGCAGTTCTTC. Residues: CASSPLGQGGYNEQFF.

The rearrangement links TRBV6-1 to TRBJ2-7, with D hard to call. V was cut by 3 bases and J by 2 bases, with 11 bases left in between. Germline CDR1 reads MNHNS; CDR2 reads SASEGT. CDR3 length: 14 amino acids. The DNA for the CDR3 is TGTGCCAGCAGTGAGTTGGGGTCCACCTACGAGCAGTACTTC. Protein sequence: CASSELGSTYEQYF.

This clone has a handful of counts. The J gene is TRBJ2-7, the V gene TRBV19, with 7 bases identical to TRBD2. The germline gives CDR1 LNHDA, CDR2 SQIVND (reference sequence). CDR3 length: 15 residues. V dropped 4 bases and J dropped 2; count of bases not matched to a gene: 8. CDR3 sequence reads: CASSTSRAGAYEQYF. CDR3 DNA: TGTGCCAGTAGTACTTCGAGGGCGGGAGCCTACGAGCAGTACTTC.

The gene calls are TRBV5-1 and TRBJ2-7, with D possibly matching TRBD1 (5 bases). V lost 0 bases and J 6 bases, leaving 7 bases between the germline ends. There are 12 residues in the CDR3. Germline V gives CDR1 SGHRS, CDR2 YFSETQ. CDR3 DNA sequence: TGCGCCAGCAGCTTGGGGGGCGGCGAGCAGTACTTC. This gives the protein CASSLGGGEQYF. The entire variable domain, with the rest obtained from reference TRBV5-1 and TRBJ2-7, is as follows: KAGVTQTPRYLIKTRGQQVTLSCSPISGHRSVSWYQQTPGQGLQFLFEYFSETQRNKGNFPGRFSGRQFSNSRSEMNVSTLELGDSALYLCASSLGGGEQYFGPGTRLTVT.

The chain combines TRBV6-1 with TRBJ2-7; 7 nucleotides align to TRBD1. Per the germline V gene, CDR1 is MNHNS and CDR2 is SASEGT. V lost 11 bases and J lost 5; bases outside the gene matches: 15. This CDR3 contains 14 residues. CDR3 bases: TGTGCCTCTCGTCTCCGCAGGGGGTCCGACGAGCAGTACTTC. Translation: CASRLRRGSDEQYF.

This sequence joins TRBV5-1 and TRBJ2-2, with 7 bases matching TRBD2. CDR1 and CDR2 from the germline V gene are SGHRS and YFSETQ. The CDR3 is 15 amino acids. The junction had 4 bases not matched to a gene; V was cut back by 2 bases and J by 3 bases. The chain's CDR3 is CASSFQGGDTGELFF. CDR3 nucleotides: TGCGCCAGCAGCTTCCAGGGAGGGGACACCGGGGAGCTGTTTTTT.

The rearrangement links TRBV4-1 to TRBJ2-7; D is perhaps TRBD2 (5 bases). Trimming took off 1 base at V and 6 bases at J, with 13 bases between the two ends. The germline V gene encodes CDR1 MGHRA and CDR2 YSYEKL. The CDR3 loop spans 14 amino acids. CDR3 amino acids: CASSQGVLGSEQYF. The DNA of the CDR3 is TGCGCCAGCAGCCAAGGGGTTTTGGGGAGCGAGCAGTACTTC.

This clone was seen just once. The chain is built from TRBV18 and TRBJ1-5, with D hard to call. Germline CDR1 reads KGHSH; CDR2 reads LQKENI. The CDR3 covers 15 residues. V lost 4 bases, J lost 0 bases, and 10 bases lay in between. The CDR3 sequence: CASSQAGSSNQPQHF. CDR3 bases: TGTGCCAGCTCACAGGCGGGCAGTAGCAATCAGCCCCAGCATTTT.

This chain uses TRBV5-1 with TRBJ2-2, with 10 nucleotides matching TRBD1. The CDR3 consists of 14 residues. V shed 6 bases, J shed 4 bases, and the junction held 3 bases outside the gene matches. The germline V gene has CDR1 SGHRS and CDR2 YFSETQ. In DNA, the CDR3 is TGCGCCAGCACGGGACAGGGGCCCACCGGGGAGCTGTTTTTT. Amino acid sequence: CASTGQGPTGELFF.

The chain links TRBV10-3 to TRBJ2-7; D might be TRBD2 (6 bases). V was shortened by 3 bases and J by 2 bases, with 14 bases between the two germline ends. CDR1 and CDR2 (germline): ENHRY, SYGVKD. The CDR3 totals 15 residues. The CDR3 protein is CAISDGGSQTYEQYF. As DNA, the CDR3 is TGTGCCATCAGTGATGGAGGGTCTCAAACCTACGAGCAGTACTTC.

This rearrangement joins TRBV5-1 to TRBJ2-1; no reliable D call. Germline CDR1 and CDR2: SGHRS and YFSETQ. The V gene lost 2 bases and the J gene lost 5 bases, with 8 bases spanning the gap. This CDR3 contains 13 residues. The chain's CDR3 is CASSLDPHNEQFF. In DNA, the CDR3 is TGCGCCAGCAGCTTAGATCCTCACAATGAGCAGTTCTTC.

The rearrangement joins TRBV13 to TRBJ2-2; D might be TRBD1 (6 bases). The CDR3 loop spans 17 amino acids. Between the trimmed V and J ends, which lost 5 bases and 0 bases, there was a span of 16 bases. Germline V lookup: CDR1 PRHDT, CDR2 FYEKMQ (reference sequence). CDR3 residues: CASSQFPGQSNTGELFF. CDR3 sequence (DNA): TGTGCCAGCAGCCAATTTCCGGGACAATCGAACACCGGGGAGCTGTTTTTT.

The chain recombines TRBV5-4 with TRBJ2-1, with D perhaps matching TRBD2 (6 bases). Germline lookup yields CDR1 SGHNT and CDR2 YYREEE (reference sequence). V gave up 7 bases and J gave up 0 bases, with 17 bases separating them. The CDR3 consists of 16 residues. CDR3 bases: TGTGCCAGCTCGGGCGGTAGCGGAGCCTCCTACAATGAGCAGTTCTTC. Translating gives CASSGGSGASYNEQFF.

There are a few counts of this clone. The rearrangement joins TRBV30 to TRBJ1-1, with D perhaps TRBD1 (5 bases). The CDR3 contains 12 residues. Germline values: CDR1 GTSNPN, CDR2 SVGIG (reference sequence). V was pared by 0 bases and J by 8 bases, with 10 bases between. The CDR3 is CAWSVRGKEAFF. The CDR3 DNA is TGTGCCTGGAGTGTACGGGGGAAAGAAGCTTTCTTT.